The 23 T cell receptor beta chains below all came from one sample that was sequenced in a study of shared clonotypes between healthy human individuals. Using immunoSEQ multiplex PCR, the repertoire was profiled, and TCRdb retains in-frame clones only, with some absent. The repertoire holds 650,000 to 800,000 clones, with 92% as singletons. CD45RO-negative, CCR7-selected cells formed the naive CD8 fraction, which excluded terminally differentiated effector memory CD45RA+ cells. The sequenced material came from naive CD8+ T cells sorted from blood. The receptors stem from a man under 40 in good health.

Details on this clone: In the same sample, other DNA sequences code for this CDR3. The chain recombines TRBV7-9 with TRBJ2-7; D might be TRBD2 (5 bases). Trimming left V 5 bases short and J 1 base short, with 9 bases between. This CDR3 spans 13 amino acids. Germline-derived CDR1 and CDR2 are SEHNR and FQNEAQ (reference sequence). In nucleotides, the CDR3 is TGTGCCAGCAGCCTGAGCGGATCCTACGAGCAGTACTTC. Its protein is CASSLSGSYEQYF.

The chain is built from TRBV7-9 and TRBJ2-7, with TRBD1 as a possible D gene (6 bases). The CDR3 extends over 18 amino acids. Germline CDR1 is SEHNR and CDR2 is FQNEAQ (reference sequence). V dropped 5 bases and J dropped 7 bases, with 30 bases sitting between them. The CDR3 coding sequence is TGTGCCAGCAGCCTAAATGTCGGTCTGGGACACTACTACGTGGAGCAGTACTTC. This translates into CASSLNVGLGHYYVEQYF. Full variable domain (rest looked up from reference TRBV7-9 and TRBJ2-7): DTGVSQNPRHKITKRGQNVTFRCDPISEHNRLYWYRQTLGQGPEFLTYFQNEAQLEKSRLLSDRFSAERPKGSFSTLEIQRTEQGDSAMYLCASSLNVGLGHYYVEQYFGPGTRLTVT.

The chain joins TRBV2 to TRBJ2-3, with unresolved D. This CDR3 has 14 residues. Germline lookup yields CDR1 SNHLY and CDR2 FYNNEI. The V end was cut by 4 bases, the J end by 1 base, with 9 bases between. The CDR3 reads CASSGSYGTDTQYF. The CDR3 region has the DNA TGTGCCAGCAGTGGAAGTTATGGCACAGATACGCAGTATTTT.

The rearrangement joins TRBV27 to TRBJ2-2; possible D gene TRBD2, 6 bases. Deletions cut 4 bases from V and 6 bases from J, with 15 bases between. CDR3 length equals 15 residues. Germline-derived CDR1 and CDR2 are MNHEY and SMNVEV (reference sequence). The CDR3 sequence is CASSSPTTGAGELFF. The CDR3 DNA is TGTGCCAGCAGTTCCCCTACGACGGGAGCCGGGGAGCTGTTTTTT.

The V and J genes are TRBV7-8 and TRBJ2-7; D is tentatively TRBD1 or TRBD2 (6 bases each). V was pared by 5 bases and J by 3 bases, with 14 bases between. The CDR3 covers 14 residues. CDR1 is SGHVS and CDR2 is FQNEAQ in the germline V gene. The CDR3 nucleotides are TGTGCCAGCAGCGCCCACAGGGACTTCTACGAGCAGTACTTC. It codes for CASSAHRDFYEQYF.

The rearrangement joins TRBV10-1 to TRBJ2-4, with D possibly TRBD2 on 6 matching bases. The V end lost 7 bases, the J end lost 1 base, and 17 bases lay between the germline ends. Per germline, CDR1 WNHNN and CDR2 SYGVQD (reference sequence). The CDR3 loop spans 16 amino acids. CDR3 in DNA: TGCGCCAGCAAGGTGGAGGAGGGGAAGGCCAAAAACATTCAGTACTTC. Translating it yields CASKVEEGKAKNIQYF.

This rearrangement joins TRBV7-9 to TRBJ2-3; D is possibly TRBD2 (5 bases). CDR1 and CDR2 from the germline V gene are SEHNR and FQNEAQ (reference sequence). Trimming pared 1 base from V and 5 bases from J, leaving 16 bases between. The length of the CDR3 is 16 residues. The CDR3, as DNA: TGTGCCAGCAGCTTAGTCGCGCGGGTAGCAGGAGATACGCAGTATTTT. As protein: CASSLVARVAGDTQYF.

The J gene is TRBJ2-5, the V gene TRBV5-4, with D perhaps matching TRBD1 (6 bases). Trimming shortened V by 1 base and J by 2 bases, and 18 bases separated the two germline ends. The germline V gene has CDR1 SGHNT and CDR2 YYREEE (reference sequence). The CDR3 runs to 17 residues. Written as DNA, the CDR3 is TGTGCCAGCAGCTTGACAGGGTTGGGTCACACACAAGAGACCCAGTACTTC. Amino acid sequence: CASSLTGLGHTQETQYF.

Remarks on this clone: The same CDR3 arises from other DNA sequences in this sample as well. The chain links TRBV27 to TRBJ2-2; D might be TRBD2 (6 bases). Germline lookup yields CDR1 MNHEY and CDR2 SMNVEV (reference sequence). The ends were cut back, 2 bases at V and 5 bases at J, with 6 bases in the middle. The CDR3 is made up of 13 amino acids. The DNA of the CDR3 is TGTGCCAGCAGTTTAGCGGGGACCGGGGAGCTGTTTTTT. This encodes CASSLAGTGELFF.

V is TRBV7-9 and J is TRBJ1-1; the D is unclear. The CDR3 spans 12 residues. Looked up from germline, CDR1 is SEHNR and CDR2 is FQNEAQ (reference sequence). V gave up 2 bases and J gave up 4 bases, with 5 bases separating them. The CDR3 reads CASSLTPTEAFF. The DNA for the CDR3 is TGTGCCAGCAGCTTAACCCCCACTGAAGCTTTCTTT.

The rearrangement joins TRBV2 to TRBJ2-5; either TRBD1 or TRBD2 may supply D (5 bases each). The length of the CDR3 is 12 residues. V was cut by 6 bases and J by 4 bases, with 9 bases left in between. Germline values: CDR1 SNHLY, CDR2 FYNNEI. The CDR3 region is CASRGDRETQYF. The CDR3 DNA follows: TGTGCCAGCAGAGGGGACCGAGAGACCCAGTACTTC. Filled out from reference TRBV2 and TRBJ2-5, the complete variable domain reads EPEVTQTPSHQVTQMGQEVILRCVPISNHLYFYWYRQILGQKVEFLVSFYNNEISEKSEIFDDQFSVERPDGSNFTLKIRSTKLEDSAMYFCASRGDRETQYFGPGTRLLVL.

The chain links TRBV29-1 to TRBJ2-5, with 8 positions matching TRBD1. CDR3 length: 14 amino acids. Germline V gene lookup returns CDR1 SQVTM and CDR2 ANQGSEA. With V trimmed by 3 bases and J by 5 bases, 8 bases remained unmatched. The CDR3 sequence: CSVETGDIGETQYF. Written as DNA, the CDR3 is TGCAGCGTTGAGACAGGGGATATTGGTGAGACCCAGTACTTC.

The gene calls are TRBV10-1 and TRBJ2-7, with D perhaps TRBD1 (6 bases). V gave up 9 bases and J gave up 6 bases, with 27 bases separating them. Per the germline V gene, CDR1 is WNHNN and CDR2 is SYGVQD (reference sequence). CDR3 length equals 16 residues. In nucleotides, the CDR3 is TGCGCCAGGGGGTTCCTAATCCGGGACATCAGAGTCGAGCAGTACTTC. Translation gives CARGFLIRDIRVEQYF.

This clone appeared a single time. The chain recombines TRBV19 with TRBJ2-7, with D perhaps matching TRBD1 or TRBD2 (5 bases each). CDR1 and CDR2 (germline): LNHDA, SQIVND (reference sequence). The V end was cut by 6 bases, the J end by 0 bases, with 18 bases between. The CDR3 has 16 residues. The CDR3: CASRPSAGTGSYEQYF. In nucleotides, the CDR3 is TGTGCCAGTAGGCCGTCGGCCGGGACGGGCTCCTACGAGCAGTACTTC.

The rearrangement uses TRBV9 and TRBJ1-2; D is undetermined. The V end lost 0 bases, the J end lost 3 bases, and 9 bases lay between the germline ends. Germline V gene lookup returns CDR1 SGDLS and CDR2 YYNGEE. This CDR3 is 14 amino acids long. CDR3 in amino acids: CASSVAPLYYGYTF. The CDR3 bases are TGTGCCAGCAGCGTAGCACCGTTATACTATGGCTACACCTTC.

The chain employs TRBV5-5 and TRBJ2-7; no firm D call. V was pared by 7 bases and J by 2 bases, with 16 bases between. The CDR3 sequence is 14 residues long. In germline, CDR1 is SGHKS, CDR2 YYEKEE (reference sequence). CDR3: CASAEGRTAYEQYF. CDR3 nucleotide sequence: TGTGCCAGCGCCGAAGGGCGTACGGCCTACGAGCAGTACTTC.

V and J are TRBV7-9 and TRBJ1-5; maybe TRBD1 (5 bases). Per the germline V gene, CDR1 is SEHNR and CDR2 is FQNEAQ (reference sequence). The CDR3 is made up of 13 amino acids. V was cut by 5 bases and J by 6 bases, with 11 bases left in between. CDR3 bases: TGTGCCAGCAGCCTGGACAATGTTCAGCCCCAGCATTTT. This encodes CASSLDNVQPQHF.

V usage is TRBV9 and J usage is TRBJ2-2; 10 bases match TRBD2. The CDR3 contains 20 residues. V lost 3 bases, J lost 1 base, and 15 bases stayed unmatched. The germline V gene has CDR1 SGDLS and CDR2 YYNGEE. CDR3 nucleotide sequence: TGTGCCAGCAGCGAGGCTCCCCTAGCGGGAGAATACCTGAACACCGGGGAGCTGTTTTTT. This codes for CASSEAPLAGEYLNTGELFF.

The CDR3 reads CASSAPSQTYPYYEQYF. In nucleotides, the CDR3 is TGTGCCAGCAGCGCCCCGTCGCAGACTTACCCTTACTACGAGCAGTACTTC. J is TRBJ2-7 and V is TRBV25-1; no clear D gene. Trimming took off 6 bases at V and 3 bases at J, with 24 bases between the two ends. CDR3 length: 17 amino acids. Looked up from germline, CDR1 is MGHDK and CDR2 is SYGVNS.

This chain joins TRBV9 and TRBJ2-7, with D perhaps assigned TRBD1 or TRBD2 (5 bases each). The CDR3 extends over 16 amino acids. Per germline, CDR1 SGDLS and CDR2 YYNGEE. Between the trimmed V and J ends, which lost 4 bases and 3 bases, there was a span of 20 bases. CDR3 amino acids: CASSPPIEGIGYEQYF. DNA for the CDR3: TGTGCCAGCAGCCCGCCAATTGAGGGGATAGGCTACGAGCAGTACTTC.

Regarding this clone: Different DNA sequences within this sample yield the same CDR3. The V gene is TRBV7-9, the J gene TRBJ1-2; D gene ambiguous. V was trimmed by 1 base and J by 4 bases, leaving 4 bases between them. The CDR3 extends over 12 amino acids. Germline values: CDR1 SEHNR, CDR2 FQNEAQ (reference sequence). CDR3 in DNA: TGTGCCAGCAGCTTAGAAGGCTATGGCTACACCTTC. It codes for CASSLEGYGYTF. The entire variable domain, with the rest obtained from reference TRBV7-9 and TRBJ1-2, is as follows: DTGVSQNPRHKITKRGQNVTFRCDPISEHNRLYWYRQTLGQGPEFLTYFQNEAQLEKSRLLSDRFSAERPKGSFSTLEIQRTEQGDSAMYLCASSLEGYGYTFGSGTRLTVV.

This chain links TRBV5-1 with TRBJ1-1, with a tentative D call TRBD1 (5 bases). V lost 2 bases, J lost 6 bases, and 14 bases lay in between. CDR3 length: 14 residues. The germline V gene encodes CDR1 SGHRS and CDR2 YFSETQ. This CDR3 is CASSLIGRAAEAFF. The CDR3 nucleotides are TGCGCCAGCAGCTTAATAGGCAGGGCCGCTGAAGCTTTCTTT.

This clone was recorded a few times. The chain carries TRBV6-4 and TRBJ2-3; 10 nucleotides agree with TRBD2. V shed 3 bases and J 4 bases; nucleotides not matched to a gene: 7. The CDR3 loop spans 16 amino acids. Germline values: CDR1 MRHNA, CDR2 SNTAGT. The CDR3: CASSESSGSNADTQYF. CDR3 bases: TGTGCCAGCAGTGAGTCTAGCGGGAGTAACGCAGATACGCAGTATTTT.